This T cell receptor beta chain came from a study of cytomegalovirus exposure and HLA in healthy donors. PCR used 60 Vbeta primers and 13 Jbeta primers. Sequenced by immunoSEQ multiplex PCR; TCRdb stores in-frame clones only, minus some. The sample lists 25,000 to 40,000 clones; roughly 44% were seen once. In this sample, this clone turned up a few times. Per the germline V gene, CDR1 is SGHNT and CDR2 is YYREEE (reference sequence). The CDR3 is 14 amino acids. The trim removed 4 bases at V and 2 bases at J, leaving 5 bases unmatched. The chain employs TRBV5-4 and TRBJ1-2, with 7 nucleotides matching TRBD1. The sequencing input was PBMCs. This TCR came from a woman between 50 and 59 years old in good health and CMV-seronegative. The CDR3 DNA sequence: TGTGCCAGCAGCCCTCCGGGACAGAACTATGGCTACACCTTC. It encodes CASSPPGQNYGYTF.